Below are 3 T cell receptor beta chains sequenced from a single sample in a study of molecular identifiers for immune sequencing clone quantification. Each CDR3 protein is one row after TCRdb ran MiXCR on the PCR reads. The sample holds 550,000 to 750,000 distinct CDR3 sequences, 15% to 20% seen once. Sequencing was done on a sample of naive CD8+ T cells from blood, with Jurkat cell RNA spiked in. Subset defined: FACS-sorted CD8+CD4-CCR7+CD45RA+ naive T cells. These receptors were obtained from a human donor in good health. Some libraries in this study had Jurkat cell RNA spiked in.

This chain links TRBV5-4 with TRBJ2-2; D is possibly TRBD2 (6 bases). This CDR3 comprises 14 residues. V shed 6 bases and J shed 6 bases, with 15 bases lying between them. Germline V lookup: CDR1 SGHNT, CDR2 YYREEE (reference sequence). The CDR3 region has the DNA TGTGCCAGCAACCAACGGGAGTTTGCCGGGGAGCTGTTTTTT. Its protein is CASNQREFAGELFF.

This clonotype was detected ten times or more. V usage is TRBV30 and J usage is TRBJ2-7; tentatively, D is TRBD2 (7 bases). V was clipped by 6 bases and J by 6 bases, with 15 bases between them. Germline V lookup: CDR1 GTSNPN, CDR2 SVGIG (reference sequence). The CDR3 has 12 residues. CDR3 coding DNA: TGTGCCTGCTGGGGGGGGCTGGGCGAGCAGTACTTC. Translated: CACWGGLGEQYF.

In its sample, this clonotype was seen many times. V usage is TRBV4-3 and J usage is TRBJ2-1; D ambiguous. V lost 0 bases, J lost 4 bases, and 16 bases lay in between. CDR1 and CDR2 from the germline V gene are LGHNA and YSLEER. The CDR3 extends over 17 amino acids. The CDR3 here is CASSQERSRAVYNEQFF. The CDR3 DNA sequence: TGCGCCAGCAGCCAAGAAAGGTCCCGCGCGGTTTACAATGAGCAGTTCTTC.